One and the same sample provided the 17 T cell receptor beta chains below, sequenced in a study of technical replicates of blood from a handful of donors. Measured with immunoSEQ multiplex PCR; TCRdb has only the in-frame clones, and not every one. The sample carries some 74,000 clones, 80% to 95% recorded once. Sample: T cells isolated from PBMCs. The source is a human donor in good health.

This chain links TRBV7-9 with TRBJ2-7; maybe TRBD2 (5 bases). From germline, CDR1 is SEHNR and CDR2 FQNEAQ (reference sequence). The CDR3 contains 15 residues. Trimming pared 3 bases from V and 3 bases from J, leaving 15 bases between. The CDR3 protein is CASSFPEAGLYEQYF. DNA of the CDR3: TGTGCCAGCAGCTTCCCGGAGGCTGGGCTCTACGAGCAGTACTTC. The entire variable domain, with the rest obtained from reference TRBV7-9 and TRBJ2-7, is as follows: DTGVSQNPRHKITKRGQNVTFRCDPISEHNRLYWYRQTLGQGPEFLTYFQNEAQLEKSRLLSDRFSAERPKGSFSTLEIQRTEQGDSAMYLCASSFPEAGLYEQYFGPGTRLTVT.

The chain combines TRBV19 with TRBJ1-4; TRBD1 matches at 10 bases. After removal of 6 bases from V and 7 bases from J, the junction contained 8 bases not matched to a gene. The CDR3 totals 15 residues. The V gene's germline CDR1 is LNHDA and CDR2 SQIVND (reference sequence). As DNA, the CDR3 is TGTGCCAGTAGGAGACAGGGGGCTTACAGTGAAAAACTGTTTTTT. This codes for CASRRQGAYSEKLFF.

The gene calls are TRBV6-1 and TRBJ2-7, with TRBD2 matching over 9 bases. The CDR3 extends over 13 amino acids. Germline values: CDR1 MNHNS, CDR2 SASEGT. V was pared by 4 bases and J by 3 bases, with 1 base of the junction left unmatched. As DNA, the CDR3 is TGTGCCAGCAGTGGACTAGCGGTCTACGAGCAGTACTTC. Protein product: CASSGLAVYEQYF.

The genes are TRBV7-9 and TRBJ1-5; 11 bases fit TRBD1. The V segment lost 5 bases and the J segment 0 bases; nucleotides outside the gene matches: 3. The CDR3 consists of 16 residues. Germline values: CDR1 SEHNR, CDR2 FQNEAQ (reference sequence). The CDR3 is CASSGQGASSNQPQHF. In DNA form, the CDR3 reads TGTGCCAGCAGCGGACAGGGGGCCAGTAGCAATCAGCCCCAGCATTTT. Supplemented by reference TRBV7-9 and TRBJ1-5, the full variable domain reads DTGVSQNPRHKITKRGQNVTFRCDPISEHNRLYWYRQTLGQGPEFLTYFQNEAQLEKSRLLSDRFSAERPKGSFSTLEIQRTEQGDSAMYLCASSGQGASSNQPQHFGDGTRLSIL.

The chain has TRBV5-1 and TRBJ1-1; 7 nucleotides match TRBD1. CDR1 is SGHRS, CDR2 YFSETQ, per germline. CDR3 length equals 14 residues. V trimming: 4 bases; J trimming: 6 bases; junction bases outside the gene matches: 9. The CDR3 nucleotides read TGCGCCAGCAGCCAGAGACCGGGACAGTCTGAAGCTTTCTTT. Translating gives CASSQRPGQSEAFF. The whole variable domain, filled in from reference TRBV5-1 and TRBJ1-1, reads KAGVTQTPRYLIKTRGQQVTLSCSPISGHRSVSWYQQTPGQGLQFLFEYFSETQRNKGNFPGRFSGRQFSNSRSEMNVSTLELGDSALYLCASSQRPGQSEAFFGQGTRLTVV.

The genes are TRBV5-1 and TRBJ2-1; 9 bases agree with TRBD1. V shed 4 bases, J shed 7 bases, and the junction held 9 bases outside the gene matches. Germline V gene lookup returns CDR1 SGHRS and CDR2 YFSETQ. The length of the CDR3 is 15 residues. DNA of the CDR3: TGCGCCAGCAGCATGGGACAGGGCAGCTATAATGAGCAGTTCTTC. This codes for CASSMGQGSYNEQFF.

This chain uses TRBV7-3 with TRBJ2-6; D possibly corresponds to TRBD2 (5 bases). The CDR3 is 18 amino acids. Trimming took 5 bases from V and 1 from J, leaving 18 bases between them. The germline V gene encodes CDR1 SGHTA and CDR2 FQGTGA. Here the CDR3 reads CASSPQVDGGSGANVLTF. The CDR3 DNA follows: TGTGCCAGCAGCCCCCAAGTGGACGGAGGATCTGGGGCCAACGTCCTGACTTTC.

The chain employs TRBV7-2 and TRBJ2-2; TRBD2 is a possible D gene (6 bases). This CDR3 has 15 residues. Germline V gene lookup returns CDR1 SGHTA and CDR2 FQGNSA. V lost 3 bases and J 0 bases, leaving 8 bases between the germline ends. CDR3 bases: TGTGCCAGCAGCTTTTGGACTACGAACACCGGGGAGCTGTTTTTT. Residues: CASSFWTTNTGELFF.

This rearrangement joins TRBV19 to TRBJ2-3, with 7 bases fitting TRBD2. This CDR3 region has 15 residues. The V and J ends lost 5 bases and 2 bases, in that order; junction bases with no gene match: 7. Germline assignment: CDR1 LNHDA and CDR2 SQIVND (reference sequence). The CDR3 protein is CASSSQWDYTDTQYF. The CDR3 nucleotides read TGTGCCAGTAGTTCCCAATGGGACTACACAGATACGCAGTATTTT. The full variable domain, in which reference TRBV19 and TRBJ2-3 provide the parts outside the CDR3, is DGGITQSPKYLFRKEGQNVTLSCEQNLNHDAMYWYRQDPGQGLRLIYYSQIVNDFQKGDIAEGYSVSREKKESFPLTVTSAQKNPTAFYLCASSSQWDYTDTQYFGPGTRLTVL.

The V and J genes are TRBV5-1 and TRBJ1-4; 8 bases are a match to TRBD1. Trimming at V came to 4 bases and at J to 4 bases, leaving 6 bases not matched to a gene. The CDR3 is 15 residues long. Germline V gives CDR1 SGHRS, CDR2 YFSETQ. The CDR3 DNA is TGCGCCAGCAGCATTACGACAGGGGATAATGAAAAACTGTTTTTT. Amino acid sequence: CASSITTGDNEKLFF.

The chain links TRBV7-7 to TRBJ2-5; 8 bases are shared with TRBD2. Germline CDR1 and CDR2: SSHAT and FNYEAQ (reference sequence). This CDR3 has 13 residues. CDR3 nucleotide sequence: TGTGCTAGCGCCGGGGGGGATCAAGAGACCCAGTACTTC. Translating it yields CASAGGDQETQYF.

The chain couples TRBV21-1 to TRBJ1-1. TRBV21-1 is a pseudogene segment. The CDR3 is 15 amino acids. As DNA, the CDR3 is TGTGCCAGCAGCAAATGCGGGGGCAGGATCCCTGAAGCTTTCTTT. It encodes CASSKCGGRIPEAFF.

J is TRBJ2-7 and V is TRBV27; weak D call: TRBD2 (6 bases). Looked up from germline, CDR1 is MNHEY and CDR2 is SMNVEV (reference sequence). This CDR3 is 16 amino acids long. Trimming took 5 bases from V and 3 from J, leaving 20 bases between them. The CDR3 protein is CASSPSPGTGLYEQYF. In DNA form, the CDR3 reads TGTGCCAGCAGTCCCTCTCCCGGGACGGGACTCTACGAGCAGTACTTC.

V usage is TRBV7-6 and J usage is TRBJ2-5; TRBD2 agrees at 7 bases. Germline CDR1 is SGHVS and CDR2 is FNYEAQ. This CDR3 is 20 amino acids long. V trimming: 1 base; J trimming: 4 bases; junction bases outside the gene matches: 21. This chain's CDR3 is CASSLVATLAGLGWGETQYF. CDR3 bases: TGTGCCAGCAGCTTAGTGGCGACATTAGCGGGCTTAGGGTGGGGAGAGACCCAGTACTTC.

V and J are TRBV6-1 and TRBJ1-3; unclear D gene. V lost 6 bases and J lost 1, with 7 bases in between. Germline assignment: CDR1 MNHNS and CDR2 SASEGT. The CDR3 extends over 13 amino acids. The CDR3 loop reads CASRLASGNTIYF. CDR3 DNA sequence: TGTGCCAGCAGATTAGCATCTGGAAACACCATATATTTT.

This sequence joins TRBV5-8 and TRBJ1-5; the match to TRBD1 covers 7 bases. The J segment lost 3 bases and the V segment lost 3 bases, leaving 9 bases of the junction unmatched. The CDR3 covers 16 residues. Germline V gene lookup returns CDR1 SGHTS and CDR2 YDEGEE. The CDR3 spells CASSSEVDRANQPQHF. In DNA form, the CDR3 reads TGTGCCAGCAGCTCCGAGGTCGACAGGGCCAATCAGCCCCAGCATTTT.

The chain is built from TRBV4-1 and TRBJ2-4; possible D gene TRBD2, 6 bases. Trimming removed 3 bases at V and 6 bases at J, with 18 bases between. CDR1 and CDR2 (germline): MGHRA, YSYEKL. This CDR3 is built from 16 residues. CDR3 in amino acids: CASSQTPGVGGNIQYF. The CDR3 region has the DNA TGCGCCAGCAGCCAGACCCCCGGGGTGGGGGGAAACATTCAGTACTTC.